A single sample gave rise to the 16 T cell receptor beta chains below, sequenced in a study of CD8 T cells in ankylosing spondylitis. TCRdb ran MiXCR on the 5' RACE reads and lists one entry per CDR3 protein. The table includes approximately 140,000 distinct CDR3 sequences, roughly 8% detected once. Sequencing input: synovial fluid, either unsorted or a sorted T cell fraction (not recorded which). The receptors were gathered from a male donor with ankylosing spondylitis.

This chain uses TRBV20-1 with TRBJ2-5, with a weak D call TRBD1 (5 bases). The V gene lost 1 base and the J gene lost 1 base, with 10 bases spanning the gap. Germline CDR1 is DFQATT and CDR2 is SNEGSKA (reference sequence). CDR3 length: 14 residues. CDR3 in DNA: TGCAGTGCTAGAGTGGGGCTACTCCAAGAGACCCAGTACTTC. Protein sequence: CSARVGLLQETQYF.

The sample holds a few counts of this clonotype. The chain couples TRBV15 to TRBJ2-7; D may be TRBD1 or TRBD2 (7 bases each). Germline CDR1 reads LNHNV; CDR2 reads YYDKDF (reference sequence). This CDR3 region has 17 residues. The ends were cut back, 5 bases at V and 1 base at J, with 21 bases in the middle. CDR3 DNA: TGTGCCACCAGCCTCCCGAGGGGGGGACAGCGTTCCTACGAGCAGTACTTC. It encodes CATSLPRGGQRSYEQYF.

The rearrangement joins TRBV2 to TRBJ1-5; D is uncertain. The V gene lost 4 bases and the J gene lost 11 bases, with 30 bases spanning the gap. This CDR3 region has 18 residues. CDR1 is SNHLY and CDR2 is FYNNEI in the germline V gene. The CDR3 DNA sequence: TGTGCCAGCAGTGCTTGGCTCTCGAAGGGCGCACCCCGAAGGGCCCAGCATTTT. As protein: CASSAWLSKGAPRRAQHF.

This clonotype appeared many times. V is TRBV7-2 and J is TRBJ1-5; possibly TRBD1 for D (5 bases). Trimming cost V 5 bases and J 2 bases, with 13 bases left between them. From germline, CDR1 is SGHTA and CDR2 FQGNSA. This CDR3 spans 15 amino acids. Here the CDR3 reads CASSPRTGGNQPQHF. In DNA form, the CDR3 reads TGTGCCAGCAGCCCGCGGACGGGGGGCAATCAGCCCCAGCATTTT.

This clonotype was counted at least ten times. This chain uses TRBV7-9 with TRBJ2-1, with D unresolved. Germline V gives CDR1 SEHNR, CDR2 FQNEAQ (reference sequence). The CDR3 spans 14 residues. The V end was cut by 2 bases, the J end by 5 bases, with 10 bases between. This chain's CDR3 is CASSLSKGNNEQFF. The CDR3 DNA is TGTGCCAGCAGCTTAAGTAAAGGTAACAATGAGCAGTTCTTC.

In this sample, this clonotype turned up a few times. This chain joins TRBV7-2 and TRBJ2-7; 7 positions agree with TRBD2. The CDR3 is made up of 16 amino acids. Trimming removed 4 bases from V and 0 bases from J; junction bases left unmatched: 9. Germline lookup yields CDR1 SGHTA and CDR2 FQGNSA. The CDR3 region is CASSSRRAGSSYEQYF. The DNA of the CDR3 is TGTGCCAGCAGCTCCAGAAGAGCGGGATCCTCCTACGAGCAGTACTTC.

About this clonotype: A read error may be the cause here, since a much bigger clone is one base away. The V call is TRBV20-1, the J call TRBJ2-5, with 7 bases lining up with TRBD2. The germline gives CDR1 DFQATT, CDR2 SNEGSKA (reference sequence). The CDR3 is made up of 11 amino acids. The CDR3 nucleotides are TGTCTAGCGGTGAACCAAGAGACCCAGCACTTC. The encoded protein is CLAVNQETQHF.

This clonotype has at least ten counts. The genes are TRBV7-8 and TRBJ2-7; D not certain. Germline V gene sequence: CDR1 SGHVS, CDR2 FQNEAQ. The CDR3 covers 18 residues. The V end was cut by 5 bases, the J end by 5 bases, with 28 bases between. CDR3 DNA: TGTGCCAGCAGCCCCATGATCCTCAATGAGGTCCGGATTCACGAGCAGTACTTC. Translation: CASSPMILNEVRIHEQYF.

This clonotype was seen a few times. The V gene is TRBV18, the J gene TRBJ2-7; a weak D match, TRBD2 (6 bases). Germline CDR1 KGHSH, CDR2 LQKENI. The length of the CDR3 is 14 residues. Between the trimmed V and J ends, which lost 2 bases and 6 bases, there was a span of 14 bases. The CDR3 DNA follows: TGTGCCAGCTCACCAGGGCAACCGGGGGTCGAGCAGTACTTC. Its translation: CASSPGQPGVEQYF.

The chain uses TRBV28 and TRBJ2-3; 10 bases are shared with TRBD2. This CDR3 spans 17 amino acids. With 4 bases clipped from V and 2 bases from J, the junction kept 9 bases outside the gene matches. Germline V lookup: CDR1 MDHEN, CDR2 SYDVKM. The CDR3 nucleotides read TGTGCCAGCAGTTCTAGAATAGCGGGAGGAATCACAGATACGCAGTATTTT. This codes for CASSSRIAGGITDTQYF.

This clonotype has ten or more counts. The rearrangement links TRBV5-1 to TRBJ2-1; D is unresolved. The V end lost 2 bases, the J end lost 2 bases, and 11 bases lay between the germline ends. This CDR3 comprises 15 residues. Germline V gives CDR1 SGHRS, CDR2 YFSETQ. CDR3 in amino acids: CASSFMTGTYNEQFF. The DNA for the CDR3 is TGCGCCAGCAGCTTCATGACTGGAACCTACAATGAGCAGTTCTTC.

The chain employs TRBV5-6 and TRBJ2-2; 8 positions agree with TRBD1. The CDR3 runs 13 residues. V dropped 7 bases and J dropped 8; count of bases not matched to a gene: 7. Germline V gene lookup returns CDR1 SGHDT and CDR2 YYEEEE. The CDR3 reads CASSWDRSGELFF. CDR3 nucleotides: TGTGCCAGCTCATGGGACAGGTCTGGGGAGCTGTTTTTT.

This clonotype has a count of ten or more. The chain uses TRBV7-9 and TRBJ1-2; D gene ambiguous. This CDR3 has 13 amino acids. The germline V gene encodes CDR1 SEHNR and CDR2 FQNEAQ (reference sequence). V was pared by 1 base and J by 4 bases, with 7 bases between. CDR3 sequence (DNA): TGTGCCAGCAGCTTAGGCCAGAGCTATGGCTACACCTTC. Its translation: CASSLGQSYGYTF.

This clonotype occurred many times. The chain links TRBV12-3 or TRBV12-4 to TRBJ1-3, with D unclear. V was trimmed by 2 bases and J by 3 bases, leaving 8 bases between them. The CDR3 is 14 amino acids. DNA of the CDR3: TGTGCCAGCAGTTTACGACACAATGGAAACACCATATATTTT. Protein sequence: CASSLRHNGNTIYF.

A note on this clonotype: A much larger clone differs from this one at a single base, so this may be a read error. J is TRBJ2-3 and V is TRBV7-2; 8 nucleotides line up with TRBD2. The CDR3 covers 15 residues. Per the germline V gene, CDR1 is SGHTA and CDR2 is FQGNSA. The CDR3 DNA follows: TGTGCCAGCAGCACTAGCGGTCATTACACAGATACGCGGTATTTT. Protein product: CASSTSGHYTDTRYF.

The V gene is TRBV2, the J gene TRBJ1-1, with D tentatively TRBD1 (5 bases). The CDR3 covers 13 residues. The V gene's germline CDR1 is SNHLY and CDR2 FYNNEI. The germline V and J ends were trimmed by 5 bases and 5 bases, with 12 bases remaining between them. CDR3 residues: CASSPDSGTEAFF. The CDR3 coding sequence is TGTGCCAGCAGTCCCGACAGCGGAACTGAAGCTTTCTTT. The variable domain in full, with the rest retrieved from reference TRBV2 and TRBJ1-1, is EPEVTQTPSHQVTQMGQEVILRCVPISNHLYFYWYRQILGQKVEFLVSFYNNEISEKSEIFDDQFSVERPDGSNFTLKIRSTKLEDSAMYFCASSPDSGTEAFFGQGTRLTVV.